This T cell receptor (beta chain) was captured in a study of T cell responses to AZD1222 COVID-19 vaccine. The study, taken as a whole, reports: The study found vaccine-associated CD4 TCRs spanning spike, dominant at 160-218 and 743-854. None of the repertoires were sampled until the peak T cell response had passed. An increase in Spike-specific TCR breadth and depth was observed after two AZD1222 doses.

V was shortened by 2 bases and J by 8 bases, with 13 bases between the two germline ends. The CDR3 loop spans 14 amino acids. Per the germline V gene, CDR1 is SGHVS and CDR2 is FNYEAQ. This clone was observed a few times. Its antigen is currently unknown. The study pooled second doses at about 4 or about 12 weeks. The method was immunoSEQ multiplex PCR; TCRdb's version includes in-frame clones alone and lacks a portion of them. Of 160,000 or so clones listed, 85% to 95% were seen once; the top ten hold roughly 5%. This TCR derives from an adult who received the AZD1222 COVID-19 vaccine. The J gene is TRBJ2-1, the V gene TRBV7-6; no definite D call. Sequences were derived from peripheral blood, sampled 28 days after the second AZD1222 dose. The CDR3 DNA sequence: TGTGCCAGCAGCTTACGGTCTCTTCAAGATGAGCAGTTCTTC. This encodes CASSLRSLQDEQFF.